The clone carrying this TCR beta chain was recorded only once. PCR employed 60 Vbeta and 13 Jbeta primers. Assay used: immunoSEQ multiplex PCR; TCRdb lists only in-frame clones, some missing. This sample yields 180,000 or so clones, of which over 80% are seen a single time; 1.3% to 1.5% belongs to the top ten. The data stem from a study of cytomegalovirus exposure and HLA in healthy donors. Germline CDR1 SEHNR, CDR2 FQNEAQ (reference sequence). With 11 bases clipped from V and 7 bases from J, the junction kept 7 bases outside the gene matches. The CDR3 is made up of 12 amino acids. Sequenced sample: PBMCs. V gene TRBV7-9 combines with J gene TRBJ2-1, with 8 bases lining up with TRBD2. The TCR originated in a girl under 18 in good health and CMV-seropositive. In nucleotides, the CDR3 is TGTGCCTCGGGACTAGGCCTTAATGAGCAGTTCTTC. Translation: CASGLGLNEQFF.